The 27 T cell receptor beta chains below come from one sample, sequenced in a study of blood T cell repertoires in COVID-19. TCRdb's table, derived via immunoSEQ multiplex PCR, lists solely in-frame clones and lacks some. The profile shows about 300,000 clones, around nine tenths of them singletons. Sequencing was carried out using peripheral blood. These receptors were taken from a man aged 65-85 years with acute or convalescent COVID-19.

This CDR3 reads CASTRGNSYEQYF. CDR3 DNA: TGTGCCAGCACCCGGGGAAACTCCTACGAGCAGTACTTC. The chain joins TRBV7-2 to TRBJ2-7; D is perhaps TRBD2 (5 bases). The germline V gene has CDR1 SGHTA and CDR2 FQGNSA. This CDR3 spans 13 amino acids. Trimming stripped 7 bases from V and 0 bases from J, with 10 bases between.

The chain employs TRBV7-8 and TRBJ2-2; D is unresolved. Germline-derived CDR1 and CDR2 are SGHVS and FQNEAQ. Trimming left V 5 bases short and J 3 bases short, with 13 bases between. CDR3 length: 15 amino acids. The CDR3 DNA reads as TGTGCCAGCAGCCGTGGCCAAGACTACACCGGGGAGCTGTTTTTT. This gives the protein CASSRGQDYTGELFF.

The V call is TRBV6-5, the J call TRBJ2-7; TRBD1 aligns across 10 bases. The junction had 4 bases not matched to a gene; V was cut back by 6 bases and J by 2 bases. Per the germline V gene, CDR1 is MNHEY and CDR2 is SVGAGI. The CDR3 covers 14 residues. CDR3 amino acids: CASSRGTGAYEQYF. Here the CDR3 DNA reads TGTGCCAGCAGCCGCGGGACAGGGGCCTACGAGCAGTACTTC.

CDR3 sequence reads: CASSTTSGLAGVVHIQYF. The CDR3 DNA reads as TGTGCCAGTAGTACCACCTCGGGACTAGCGGGAGTGGTCCACATTCAGTACTTC. The chain carries TRBV19 and TRBJ2-4; 14 bases align to TRBD2. With V trimmed by 4 bases and J by 8 bases, 13 bases remained unmatched. The CDR3 has 18 amino acids. Germline CDR1 and CDR2: LNHDA and SQIVND (reference sequence).

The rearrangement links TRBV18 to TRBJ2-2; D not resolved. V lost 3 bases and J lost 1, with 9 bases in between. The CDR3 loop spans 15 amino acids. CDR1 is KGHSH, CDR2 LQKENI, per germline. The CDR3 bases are TGTGCCAGCTCACCCTGGCCAGGGAACACCGGGGAGCTGTTTTTT. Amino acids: CASSPWPGNTGELFF.

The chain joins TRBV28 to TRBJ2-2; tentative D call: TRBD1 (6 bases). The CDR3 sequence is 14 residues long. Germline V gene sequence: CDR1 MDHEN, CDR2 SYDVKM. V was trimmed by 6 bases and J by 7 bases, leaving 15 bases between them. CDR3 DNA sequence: TGTGCCAGCAGCAGGGGCGACGGGGACGGGGAGCTGTTTTTT. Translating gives CASSRGDGDGELFF.

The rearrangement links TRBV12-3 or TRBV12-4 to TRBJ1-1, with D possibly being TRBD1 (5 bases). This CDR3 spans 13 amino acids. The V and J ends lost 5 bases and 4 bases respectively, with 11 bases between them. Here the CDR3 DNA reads TGTGCCAGCAGTCAGCAGGGATTCACTGAAGCTTTCTTT. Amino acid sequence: CASSQQGFTEAFF.

CDR3 sequence reads: CASSHPPQSGGIYEQYF. The CDR3 DNA sequence: TGTGCCAGCAGCCACCCACCTCAAAGCGGGGGGATCTACGAGCAGTACTTC. The chain joins TRBV7-2 to TRBJ2-7; 9 nucleotides match TRBD2. The V gene end was trimmed by 5 bases and the J gene end by 3 bases; junction bases not matched to a gene: 14. Germline V gene data show CDR1 as SGHTA and CDR2 as FQGNSA. The CDR3 spans 17 residues.

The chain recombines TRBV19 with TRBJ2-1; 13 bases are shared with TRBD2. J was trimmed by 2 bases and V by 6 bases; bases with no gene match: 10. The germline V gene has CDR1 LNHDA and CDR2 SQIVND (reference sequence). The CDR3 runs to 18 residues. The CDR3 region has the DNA TGTGCCAGTAGCCGAAACCCGGGACTAGCGGGACCCTACAATGAGCAGTTCTTC. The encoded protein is CASSRNPGLAGPYNEQFF.

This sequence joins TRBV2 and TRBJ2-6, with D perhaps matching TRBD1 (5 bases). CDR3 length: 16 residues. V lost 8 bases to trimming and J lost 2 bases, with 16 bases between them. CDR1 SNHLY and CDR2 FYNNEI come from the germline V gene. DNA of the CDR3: TGTGCCAGCCCTGCATCTCCAGGGACTGGGGCCAACGTCCTGACTTTC. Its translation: CASPASPGTGANVLTF.

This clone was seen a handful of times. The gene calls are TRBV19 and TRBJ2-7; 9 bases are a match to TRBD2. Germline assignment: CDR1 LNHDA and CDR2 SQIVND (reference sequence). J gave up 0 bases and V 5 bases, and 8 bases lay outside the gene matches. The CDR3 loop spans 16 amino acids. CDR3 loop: CASSGAGGRASYEQYF. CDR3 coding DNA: TGTGCCAGTAGTGGAGCGGGCGGGAGGGCCTCCTACGAGCAGTACTTC.

Here the CDR3 DNA reads TGTGCCAGCAGTGAAAGCCCCCTCCGAGGATCGTGGACCCAGTACTTC. This translates into CASSESPLRGSWTQYF. The rearrangement joins TRBV6-1 to TRBJ2-5; D gene unclear. Germline-derived CDR1 and CDR2 are MNHNS and SASEGT. V was pared by 2 bases and J by 7 bases, with 20 bases between. The CDR3 is 16 amino acids.

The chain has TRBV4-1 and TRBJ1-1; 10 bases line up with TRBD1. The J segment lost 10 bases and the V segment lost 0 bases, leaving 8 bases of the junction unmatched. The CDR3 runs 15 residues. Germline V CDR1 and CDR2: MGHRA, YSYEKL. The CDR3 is CASSQDPGQGNGAFF. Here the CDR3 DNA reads TGCGCCAGCAGCCAAGATCCGGGACAGGGGAACGGAGCTTTCTTT.

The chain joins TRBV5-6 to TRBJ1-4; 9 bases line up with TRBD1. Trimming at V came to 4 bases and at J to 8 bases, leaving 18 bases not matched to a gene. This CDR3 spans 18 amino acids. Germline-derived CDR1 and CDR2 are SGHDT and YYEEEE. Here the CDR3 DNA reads TGTGCCAGCAGCCCCTCCGGGACAGGGACCCTGTTTATAGAAAAACTGTTTTTT. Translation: CASSPSGTGTLFIEKLFF.

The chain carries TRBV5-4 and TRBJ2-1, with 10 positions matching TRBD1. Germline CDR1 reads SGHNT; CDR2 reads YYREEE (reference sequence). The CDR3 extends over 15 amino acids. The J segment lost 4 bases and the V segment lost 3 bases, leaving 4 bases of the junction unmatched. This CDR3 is CASSSGQGTYNEQFF. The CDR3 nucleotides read TGTGCCAGCAGCTCGGGACAGGGGACTTACAATGAGCAGTTCTTC.

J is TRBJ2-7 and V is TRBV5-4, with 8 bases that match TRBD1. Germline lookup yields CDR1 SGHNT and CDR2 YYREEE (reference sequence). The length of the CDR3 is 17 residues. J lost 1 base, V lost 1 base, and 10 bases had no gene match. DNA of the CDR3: TGTGCCAGCAGCTTGAGGAACTCGGACAGGGCTTCCTACGAGCAGTACTTC. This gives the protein CASSLRNSDRASYEQYF.

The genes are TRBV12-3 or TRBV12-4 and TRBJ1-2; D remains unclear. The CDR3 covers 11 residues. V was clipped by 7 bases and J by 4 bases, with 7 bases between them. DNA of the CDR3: TGTGCCAGCAACGGGTTCTATGGCTACACCTTC. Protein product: CASNGFYGYTF.

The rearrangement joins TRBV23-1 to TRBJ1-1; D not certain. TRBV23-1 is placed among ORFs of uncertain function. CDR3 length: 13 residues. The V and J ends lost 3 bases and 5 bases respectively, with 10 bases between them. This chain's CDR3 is CASSHPGKTEAFF. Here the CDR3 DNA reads TGCGCCAGCAGTCACCCGGGTAAGACTGAAGCTTTCTTT.

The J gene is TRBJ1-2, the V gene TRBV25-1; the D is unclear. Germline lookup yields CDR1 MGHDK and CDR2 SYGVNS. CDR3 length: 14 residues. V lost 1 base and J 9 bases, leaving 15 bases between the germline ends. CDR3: CASSESSYPGSYTF. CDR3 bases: TGTGCCAGCAGTGAATCTTCCTACCCCGGGAGCTACACCTTC.

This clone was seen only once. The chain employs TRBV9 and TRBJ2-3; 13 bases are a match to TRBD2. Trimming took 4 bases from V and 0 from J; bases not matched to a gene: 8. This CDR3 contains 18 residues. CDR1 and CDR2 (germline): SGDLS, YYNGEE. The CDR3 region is CASSQRTSGGTSTDTQYF. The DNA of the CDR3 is TGTGCCAGCAGCCAAAGGACTAGCGGGGGAACTAGCACAGATACGCAGTATTTT.

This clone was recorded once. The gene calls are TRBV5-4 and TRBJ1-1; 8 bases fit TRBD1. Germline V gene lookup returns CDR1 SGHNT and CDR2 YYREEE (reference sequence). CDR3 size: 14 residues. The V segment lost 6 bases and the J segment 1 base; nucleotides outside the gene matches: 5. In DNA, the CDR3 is TGTGCCAGCACGCGACAGGGGAGGAACACTGAAGCTTTCTTT. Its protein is CASTRQGRNTEAFF.

The DNA for the CDR3 is TGTGCCATCAGTGACTCCGGACTAGCGGGAGAGGAGACCCAGTACTTC. Amino acids: CAISDSGLAGEETQYF. The rearrangement uses TRBV10-3 and TRBJ2-5; TRBD2 matches 13 bases. V was clipped by 3 bases and J by 5 bases; unmatched bases: 6. CDR1 is ENHRY and CDR2 is SYGVKD in the germline V gene. This CDR3 region has 16 residues.

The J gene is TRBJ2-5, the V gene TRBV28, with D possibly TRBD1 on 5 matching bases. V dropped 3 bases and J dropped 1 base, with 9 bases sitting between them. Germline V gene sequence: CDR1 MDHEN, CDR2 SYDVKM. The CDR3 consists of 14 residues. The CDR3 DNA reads TGTGCCAGCAGTTTGGGGCTAACCCAAGAGACCCAGTACTTC. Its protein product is CASSLGLTQETQYF.

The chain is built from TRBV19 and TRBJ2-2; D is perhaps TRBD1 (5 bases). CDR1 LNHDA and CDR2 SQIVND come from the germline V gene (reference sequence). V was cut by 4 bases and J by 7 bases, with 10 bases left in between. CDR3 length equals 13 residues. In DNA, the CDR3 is TGTGCCAGTAGTACGCAGGGTAACGGGGAGCTGTTTTTT. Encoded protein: CASSTQGNGELFF.

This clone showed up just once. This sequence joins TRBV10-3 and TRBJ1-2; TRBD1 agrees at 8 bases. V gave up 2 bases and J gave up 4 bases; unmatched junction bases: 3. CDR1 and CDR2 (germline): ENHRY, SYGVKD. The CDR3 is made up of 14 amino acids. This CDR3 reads CAISEGQGPYGYTF. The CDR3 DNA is TGTGCCATCAGTGAGGGACAGGGACCCTATGGCTACACCTTC.

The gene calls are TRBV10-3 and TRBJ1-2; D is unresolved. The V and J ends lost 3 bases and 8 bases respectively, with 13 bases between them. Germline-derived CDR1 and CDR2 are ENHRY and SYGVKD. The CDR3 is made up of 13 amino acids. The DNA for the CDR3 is TGTGCCATCAGTGAAGGTCACCTCGGGGGCTACACCTTC. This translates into CAISEGHLGGYTF.

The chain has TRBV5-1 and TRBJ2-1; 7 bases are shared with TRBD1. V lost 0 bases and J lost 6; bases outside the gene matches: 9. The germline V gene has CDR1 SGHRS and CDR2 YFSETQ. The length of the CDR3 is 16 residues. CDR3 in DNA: TGCGCCAGCAGCTTGGGCGTTGACAGGGAGTTCAATGAGCAGTTCTTC. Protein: CASSLGVDREFNEQFF.